This T cell receptor (beta chain) was identified during a study of blood T cells in healthy people across ages. This CDR3 region has 14 residues. CDR1 and CDR2 (germline): MNHEY, SMNVEV (reference sequence). The V end lost 0 bases, the J end lost 6 bases, and 9 bases lay between the germline ends. This clonotype was counted many times. PCR was performed a second time for about 7 to 12 cycles using a sample-barcoded 5' primer and a J-beta primer mix. TCRdb reprocessed the 5' RACE reads with MiXCR, giving one entry per CDR3 protein. The sample lists 550,000 to 650,000 distinct CDR3 sequences, roughly 30% occurring once.

The chain recombines TRBV27 with TRBJ2-1, with D possibly TRBD1 on 5 matching bases. The TCR sequence derives from a woman older than 75 in good health. The sequencing input was blood. The DNA for the CDR3 is TGTGCCAGCAGTTTATCGGTACAGGCCAATGAGCAGTTCTTC. Protein product: CASSLSVQANEQFF.